Included here is one T cell receptor (beta chain) sequence, with context. The data belong to a study of blood T cell repertoires in COVID-19. About the research overall: Italy, Spain and the United States were the sources of the convalescent and acute COVID-19 samples. Sources were T cells, B-cell-depleted T cells, or PBMCs; the material itself was cDNA or gDNA.

Categorization into cohorts depended on clinical history that participants reported. As processed by the authors: Reference gene primer amplification in the assay estimated nucleated cell counts. Using immunoSEQ multiplex PCR, the repertoire was profiled, and TCRdb retains in-frame clones only, with some absent. V, J and clone size were drawn from that table, and D and trimming were deduced from the DNA. In the table there are around 250,000 clones, roughly 88% of which are singletons. The sequence was obtained from a woman between 45 and 65 years old who had recovered from COVID-19. Sequencing was done on a sample of PBMCs or T cells enriched from blood (not recorded which).

The CDR3 coding sequence is TGCAGCGTTACGGGACTAGCACGATATGAGCAGTTCTTC. It yields the protein CSVTGLARYEQFF. The V call is TRBV29-1, the J call TRBJ2-1, with TRBD2 identical over 9 bases. Germline V gives CDR1 SQVTM, CDR2 ANQGSEA. The CDR3 runs to 13 residues. V was pared by 5 bases and J by 8 bases, with 7 bases of the junction left unmatched.